The 16 T cell receptor beta chains in this list originate from one sample, sequenced in a study of blood T cell repertoires in COVID-19. Libraries were prepared by immunoSEQ multiplex PCR; TCRdb keeps only in-frame clonotypes and omits some of them. There are some 290,000 clones in the sample; 85% to 90% occur only once, and roughly 2.9% lies in the top ten. Specimen: peripheral blood. The source of these receptors is a woman in her thirties with COVID-19, enrolled during active disease.

CDR3 loop: CASSLGGSYNEQFF. DNA for the CDR3: TGTGCCAGCAGCTTAGGGGGCAGCTACAATGAGCAGTTCTTC. The chain recombines TRBV11-3 with TRBJ2-1, with a weak D call TRBD1 (5 bases). The CDR3 is 14 amino acids. Germline CDR1 reads SGHNT; CDR2 reads YENEEA. Trimming cost V 1 base and J 3 bases, with 7 bases left between them. The whole variable domain, remainder taken from reference TRBV11-3 and TRBJ2-1, is EAGVVQSPRYKIIEKKQPVAFWCNPISGHNTLYWYLQNLGQGPELLIRYENEEAVDDSQLPKDRFSAERLKGVDSTLKIQPAELGDSAVYLCASSLGGSYNEQFFGPGTRLTVL.

This chain uses TRBV6-1 with TRBJ1-4; D may be TRBD1 (5 bases). The germline V gene has CDR1 MNHNS and CDR2 SASEGT. The CDR3 consists of 16 residues. V dropped 0 bases and J dropped 7 bases, with 15 bases sitting between them. The CDR3 DNA is TGTGCCAGCAGTGAAGCGGCGGGACCGGGGAGTGAAAAACTGTTTTTT. This gives the protein CASSEAAGPGSEKLFF.

The chain couples TRBV6-1 to TRBJ2-7; tentatively, D is TRBD1 (6 bases). V dropped 3 bases and J dropped 2 bases, with 17 bases sitting between them. Germline CDR1 reads MNHNS; CDR2 reads SASEGT. CDR3 length: 16 amino acids. The CDR3 bases are TGTGCCAGCAGTGACCCAACAGGGAGAGGGCCCTACGAGCAGTACTTC. Translating it yields CASSDPTGRGPYEQYF.

V is TRBV5-8 and J is TRBJ2-7; 8 nucleotides align to TRBD2. After removal of 2 bases from V and 3 bases from J, the junction contained 4 bases not matched to a gene. The CDR3 length is 14 residues. From germline, CDR1 is SGHTS and CDR2 YDEGEE. In DNA, the CDR3 is TGTGCCAGCAGCTTAAGTCTAGCGGGCTACGAGCAGTACTTC. This translates into CASSLSLAGYEQYF. Complete variable domain (other parts from reference TRBV5-8 and TRBJ2-7): EAGVTQSPTHLIKTRGQQATLRCSPISGHTSVYWYQQALGLGLQFLLWYDEGEERNRGNFPPRFSGRQFPNYSSELNVNALELEDSALYLCASSLSLAGYEQYFGPGTRLTVT.

This clone was seen a single time. The rearrangement uses TRBV15 and TRBJ2-1, with D unresolved. CDR1 LNHNV and CDR2 YYDKDF come from the germline V gene (reference sequence). Trimming took off 1 base at V and 6 bases at J, with 13 bases between the two ends. The CDR3 is made up of 15 amino acids. The CDR3 DNA follows: TGTGCCACCAGCAGAGCAGGTACCATGAGCAATGAGCAGTTCTTC. Translating gives CATSRAGTMSNEQFF.

This chain links TRBV19 with TRBJ1-2; 8 nucleotides line up with TRBD1. The J segment lost 5 bases and the V segment lost 8 bases, leaving 16 bases of the junction unmatched. Germline assignment: CDR1 LNHDA and CDR2 SQIVND (reference sequence). This CDR3 is 16 amino acids long. CDR3 sequence reads: CASEPHRGSGKYGYTF. DNA for the CDR3: TGTGCCAGTGAGCCACACAGGGGGTCCGGAAAGTATGGCTACACCTTC.

The V call is TRBV6-6, the J call TRBJ2-1; a weak D match, TRBD1 (6 bases). Germline V gene lookup returns CDR1 MNHNY and CDR2 SVGAGI (reference sequence). The V end lost 6 bases, the J end lost 9 bases, and 21 bases lay between the germline ends. CDR3 length: 15 amino acids. The chain's CDR3 is CASSLLGLVGGEQFF. For the CDR3, the DNA is TGTGCCAGCAGCCTCCTGGGGCTAGTAGGGGGTGAGCAGTTCTTC.

J is TRBJ1-5 and V is TRBV7-8; 7 bases agree with TRBD1. The CDR3 extends over 16 amino acids. J lost 0 bases, V lost 5 bases, and 7 bases had no gene match. CDR1 SGHVS and CDR2 FQNEAQ come from the germline V gene. The CDR3 protein is CASSHGTVDSNQPQHF. CDR3 nucleotides: TGTGCCAGCAGCCACGGGACAGTGGATAGCAATCAGCCCCAGCATTTT.

The chain recombines TRBV19 with TRBJ2-2; 8 positions match TRBD1. V was pared by 4 bases and J by 2 bases, with 3 bases of the junction left unmatched. This CDR3 spans 15 amino acids. CDR1 is LNHDA and CDR2 is SQIVND in the germline V gene (reference sequence). CDR3 bases: TGTGCCAGTAGTAGGACAGGGCCTAACACCGGGGAGCTGTTTTTT. Translated: CASSRTGPNTGELFF.

The CDR3 loop reads CASSWAGTSGNIQYF. In DNA form, the CDR3 reads TGTGCCAGCAGCTGGGCAGGGACTAGCGGAAACATTCAGTACTTC. The chain links TRBV7-8 to TRBJ2-4; 11 bases agree with TRBD2. The CDR3 loop spans 15 amino acids. Trimming took 4 bases from V and 6 from J; bases not matched to a gene: 5. Germline CDR1 reads SGHVS; CDR2 reads FQNEAQ. Using reference TRBV7-8 and TRBJ2-4 for the parts outside the CDR3, the full variable domain is GAGVSQSPRYKVAKRGQDVALRCDPISGHVSLFWYQQALGQGPEFLTYFQNEAQLDKSGLPSDRFFAERPEGSVSTLKIQRTQQEDSAVYLCASSWAGTSGNIQYFGAGTRLSVL.

V and J are TRBV27 and TRBJ2-1, with D possibly being TRBD1 (5 bases). Per germline, CDR1 MNHEY and CDR2 SMNVEV (reference sequence). V was trimmed by 5 bases and J by 2 bases, leaving 16 bases between them. The CDR3 has 16 amino acids. The CDR3 region has the DNA TGTGCCAGCAGTCCCTACGGGTCAGGGACCTACAATGAGCAGTTCTTC. This gives the protein CASSPYGSGTYNEQFF.

The chain combines TRBV14 with TRBJ2-5; D possibly corresponds to TRBD2 (6 bases). The CDR3 runs 15 residues. The V and J ends lost 0 bases and 2 bases respectively, with 10 bases between them. The germline CDR1 and CDR2 sequences are SGHDN and FVKESK. The CDR3 region is CASSQDLAQQETQYF. CDR3 in DNA: TGTGCCAGCAGCCAAGATCTAGCGCAACAAGAGACCCAGTACTTC.

The J gene is TRBJ2-7, the V gene TRBV7-9; possible D gene TRBD1, 5 bases. V lost 2 bases to trimming and J lost 1 base, with 24 bases between them. The CDR3 extends over 19 amino acids. CDR1 is SEHNR, CDR2 FQNEAQ, per germline (reference sequence). Written as DNA, the CDR3 is TGTGCCAGCAGCTTAAGGGTACAGGTTGGTTTAAAGATTTCCTACGAGCAGTACTTC. Translation gives CASSLRVQVGLKISYEQYF. Complete variable domain (other parts from reference TRBV7-9 and TRBJ2-7): DTGVSQNPRHKITKRGQNVTFRCDPISEHNRLYWYRQTLGQGPEFLTYFQNEAQLEKSRLLSDRFSAERPKGSFSTLEIQRTEQGDSAMYLCASSLRVQVGLKISYEQYFGPGTRLTVT.

This chain uses TRBV6-1 with TRBJ2-5, with 10 bases aligning to TRBD2. This CDR3 spans 18 amino acids. V dropped 2 bases and J dropped 4; count of bases not matched to a gene: 13. The V gene's germline CDR1 is MNHNS and CDR2 SASEGT. The CDR3 bases are TGTGCCAGCAGTGAAAGCTCATATAGCGGGAGGTATGGAGAGACCCAGTACTTC. Its protein product is CASSESSYSGRYGETQYF.

A single count supports this clone. The chain has TRBV19 and TRBJ1-6, with 8 bases aligning to TRBD1. CDR1 and CDR2 from the germline V gene are LNHDA and SQIVND (reference sequence). The CDR3 extends over 17 amino acids. The J segment lost 7 bases and the V segment lost 7 bases, leaving 15 bases of the junction unmatched. This chain's CDR3 is CASTNYPRDRTNSPLHF. The CDR3 DNA is TGTGCCAGTACCAACTACCCCCGGGACAGGACGAATTCACCCCTCCACTTT. The complete variable domain, with remaining parts taken from reference TRBV19 and TRBJ1-6, reads DGGITQSPKYLFRKEGQNVTLSCEQNLNHDAMYWYRQDPGQGLRLIYYSQIVNDFQKGDIAEGYSVSREKKESFPLTVTSAQKNPTAFYLCASTNYPRDRTNSPLHFGNGTRLTVT.

This clone was detected only a few times. The chain carries TRBV5-4 and TRBJ1-1; TRBD1 is a possible D gene (6 bases). Trimming shortened V by 4 bases and J by 3 bases, and 13 bases separated the two germline ends. Germline V gene data show CDR1 as SGHNT and CDR2 as YYREEE (reference sequence). This CDR3 contains 14 residues. The CDR3 DNA sequence: TGTGCCAGCAGCCACCTACAGGGCTACACTGAAGCTTTCTTT. It is translated as CASSHLQGYTEAFF.